One sample yielded the 25 T cell receptor beta chains listed below, sequenced in a study of cytomegalovirus exposure and HLA in healthy donors. Clones were read by immunoSEQ multiplex PCR, and TCRdb kept only the in-frame ones, dropping some. This table holds about 360,000 clones, around 86% found once. Material: PBMCs. These receptors all come from a woman in her late teens or twenties in good health and CMV-seronegative.

Regarding this clone: Other DNA variants within this sample encode the same CDR3. The chain carries TRBV2 and TRBJ2-5; 10 nucleotides match TRBD2. CDR3 length: 12 residues. The germline V gene has CDR1 SNHLY and CDR2 FYNNEI. V trimming: 8 bases; J trimming: 5 bases; junction bases outside the gene matches: 2. This CDR3 reads CASRAGGETQYF. The CDR3 region has the DNA TGTGCCAGCCGAGCGGGAGGGGAGACCCAGTACTTC.

This clone was recorded once. The CDR3 loop reads CASSFGTGLLNTEAFF. The CDR3 DNA sequence: TGTGCCAGCAGCTTCGGGACAGGGCTATTGAACACTGAAGCTTTCTTT. J is TRBJ1-1 and V is TRBV7-9, with 9 bases identical to TRBD1. The CDR3 is 16 residues long. Germline CDR1 is SEHNR and CDR2 is FQNEAQ (reference sequence). Germline trimming cut 3 bases from V and 0 bases from J; bases unmatched to any gene: 5.

The gene calls are TRBV28 and TRBJ2-5, with D perhaps TRBD1 (5 bases). Trimming removed 2 bases at V and 5 bases at J, with 15 bases between. Germline CDR1 is MDHEN and CDR2 is SYDVKM. CDR3 size: 15 residues. In nucleotides, the CDR3 is TGTGCCAGCAGTTTAAGGGGCGGCAGGGTCGAGACCCAGTACTTC. Protein product: CASSLRGGRVETQYF. Using reference TRBV28 and TRBJ2-5 for the parts outside the CDR3, the full variable domain is DVKVTQSSRYLVKRTGEKVFLECVQDMDHENMFWYRQDPGLGLRLIYFSYDVKMKEKGDIPEGYSVSREKKERFSLILESASTNQTSMYLCASSLRGGRVETQYFGPGTRLLVL.

The chain uses TRBV5-1 and TRBJ1-5; 8 positions match TRBD1. Germline-derived CDR1 and CDR2 are SGHRS and YFSETQ. With V trimmed by 4 bases and J by 0 bases, 12 bases remained unmatched. This CDR3 is built from 18 residues. The CDR3 loop is CASSMEAGGSYSNQPQHF. The CDR3 nucleotides are TGCGCCAGCAGCATGGAGGCAGGGGGCTCCTATAGCAATCAGCCCCAGCATTTT.

This chain links TRBV6-4 with TRBJ2-2; D might be TRBD1 (5 bases). The germline CDR1 and CDR2 sequences are MRHNA and SNTAGT. CDR3 size: 15 residues. With 4 bases removed from V and 3 bases from J, the gap between germline ends came to 12 bases. The CDR3: CASSVRGGDTGELFF. DNA of the CDR3: TGTGCCAGCAGTGTAAGGGGTGGTGACACCGGGGAGCTGTTTTTT.

This chain links TRBV7-9 with TRBJ2-1; TRBD2 aligns across 11 bases. The CDR3 has 15 residues. CDR1 is SEHNR and CDR2 is FQNEAQ in the germline V gene (reference sequence). J gave up 4 bases and V 5 bases, and 4 bases lay outside the gene matches. The CDR3 sequence is CASSTTSGGYNEQFF. In nucleotides, the CDR3 is TGTGCCAGCAGCACAACTAGCGGGGGTTACAATGAGCAGTTCTTC.

The gene calls are TRBV9 and TRBJ2-3; TRBD2 aligns across 8 bases. Germline V gene lookup returns CDR1 SGDLS and CDR2 YYNGEE. V shed 0 bases, J shed 4 bases, and the junction held 7 bases outside the gene matches. The CDR3 sequence is 16 residues long. CDR3 region: CASSVEVAGPPDTQYF. For the CDR3, the DNA is TGTGCCAGCAGCGTAGAGGTAGCGGGACCGCCAGATACGCAGTATTTT.

In DNA, the CDR3 is TGTGCCAGCACCAGGACAGGGGTCATCAATCAGCCCCAGCATTTT. Protein product: CASTRTGVINQPQHF. The chain is built from TRBV6-4 and TRBJ1-5, with 9 positions matching TRBD1. V dropped 7 bases and J dropped 3; count of bases not matched to a gene: 7. Germline V lookup: CDR1 MRHNA, CDR2 SNTAGT. CDR3 length: 15 residues.

The V gene is TRBV21-1, the J gene TRBJ1-4. TRBV21-1 constitutes a pseudogene. This CDR3 has 15 amino acids. CDR3 sequence (DNA): TGTGCCAGCAGCAGGGCCGGGACTGGGAATGAAAAACTGTTTTTT. Protein: CASSRAGTGNEKLFF.

The rearrangement links TRBV19 to TRBJ2-1; 8 nucleotides match TRBD2. The CDR3 sequence is 16 residues long. The germline V gene has CDR1 LNHDA and CDR2 SQIVND (reference sequence). The ends lost 5 bases at V and 2 bases at J; junction bases unmatched: 8. This chain's CDR3 is CASSALAGAPYNEQFF. Here the CDR3 DNA reads TGTGCCAGTAGTGCTCTAGCGGGTGCCCCCTACAATGAGCAGTTCTTC.

This clone has only a few counts. The genes are TRBV28 and TRBJ1-5, with D possibly TRBD1 on 5 matching bases. The CDR3 runs to 13 residues. Germline V CDR1 and CDR2: MDHEN, SYDVKM. V was cut by 6 bases and J by 7 bases, with 13 bases left in between. CDR3 DNA sequence: TGTGCCAGCAGGCCCAGGGTAGCCCAGCCCCAGCATTTT. Translation: CASRPRVAQPQHF.

The chain is built from TRBV9 and TRBJ2-7; D may be TRBD1 (5 bases). Germline values: CDR1 SGDLS, CDR2 YYNGEE. CDR3 length: 16 amino acids. With 3 bases removed from V and 2 bases from J, the gap between germline ends came to 18 bases. CDR3 bases: TGTGCCAGCAGCGCTGCCCGTGACGGACATACCTACGAGCAGTACTTC. It yields the protein CASSAARDGHTYEQYF.

This rearrangement joins TRBV19 to TRBJ2-1; D is undetermined. Germline CDR1 LNHDA, CDR2 SQIVND (reference sequence). The CDR3 has 12 residues. V was trimmed by 3 bases and J by 6 bases, leaving 6 bases between them. The CDR3 sequence is CASSIISNEQFF. CDR3 bases: TGTGCCAGTAGTATCATCAGCAATGAGCAGTTCTTC.

The chain has TRBV15 and TRBJ1-5; possible D gene TRBD1, 5 bases. The CDR3 extends over 15 amino acids. Germline CDR1 LNHNV, CDR2 YYDKDF (reference sequence). Trimming removed 6 bases at V and 8 bases at J, with 20 bases between. Here the CDR3 reads CATSEYREGTEPQHF. DNA of the CDR3: TGTGCCACCAGTGAGTATAGGGAGGGGACCGAGCCCCAGCATTTT.

The V gene is TRBV11-2, the J gene TRBJ2-7; D is uncertain. The CDR3 totals 13 residues. Germline CDR1 and CDR2: SGHAT and FQNNGV. Trimming shortened V by 1 base and J by 9 bases, and 13 bases separated the two germline ends. Here the CDR3 DNA reads TGTGCCAGCAGCTTAGTCTCCGGATCGGGGCAGTACTTC. Its protein is CASSLVSGSGQYF.

The rearrangement links TRBV5-1 to TRBJ2-3; TRBD2 agrees at 14 bases. Trimming removed 3 bases from V and 0 bases from J; junction bases left unmatched: 9. Germline CDR1 reads SGHRS; CDR2 reads YFSETQ. The CDR3 is made up of 19 amino acids. The CDR3 nucleotides are TGCGCCAGCAGCTCGGGACTAGCGGGGGCCGTCTCTAGCACAGATACGCAGTATTTT. This translates into CASSSGLAGAVSSTDTQYF. Combining the CDR3 with reference TRBV5-1 and TRBJ2-3 gives the whole variable domain KAGVTQTPRYLIKTRGQQVTLSCSPISGHRSVSWYQQTPGQGLQFLFEYFSETQRNKGNFPGRFSGRQFSNSRSEMNVSTLELGDSALYLCASSSGLAGAVSSTDTQYFGPGTRLTVL.

This sequence joins TRBV7-6 and TRBJ1-1; no firm D call. V lost 3 bases and J 5 bases, leaving 7 bases between the germline ends. This CDR3 comprises 12 residues. CDR1 is SGHVS, CDR2 FNYEAQ, per germline. This chain's CDR3 is CASSLAGTEAFF. The CDR3 DNA follows: TGTGCCAGCAGCTTGGCGGGGACTGAAGCTTTCTTT. The full variable domain, rest sourced from reference TRBV7-6 and TRBJ1-1, is GAGVSQSPRYKVTKRGQDVALRCDPISGHVSLYWYRQALGQGPEFLTYFNYEAQQDKSGLPNDRFSAERPEGSISTLTIQRTEQRDSAMYRCASSLAGTEAFFGQGTRLTVV.

The gene calls are TRBV28 and TRBJ2-7, with D tentatively TRBD1 (6 bases). The germline V gene has CDR1 MDHEN and CDR2 SYDVKM. The ends were cut back, 6 bases at V and 3 bases at J, with 15 bases in the middle. The CDR3 is 14 residues long. The CDR3 here is CASSPGQILYEQYF. In DNA, the CDR3 is TGTGCCAGCAGCCCAGGACAGATCCTCTACGAGCAGTACTTC.

This clone was picked up one time. This chain connects TRBV6-1 to TRBJ1-2; perhaps TRBD1 as D (5 bases). The CDR3 runs to 13 residues. V was cut by 1 base and J by 3 bases, with 6 bases left in between. The germline gives CDR1 MNHNS, CDR2 SASEGT. The chain's CDR3 is CASSEVTDYGYTF. The CDR3, as DNA: TGTGCCAGCAGTGAAGTGACAGACTATGGCTACACCTTC.

Only one count was recorded for this clone. The genes are TRBV5-6 and TRBJ2-2; D gene unclear. The CDR3 contains 16 residues. The V gene lost 2 bases and the J gene lost 2 bases, with 13 bases spanning the gap. Germline V gives CDR1 SGHDT, CDR2 YYEEEE. The CDR3, as DNA: TGTGCCAGCAGCTTAAGCCAGGCTCTAAACACCGGGGAGCTGTTTTTT. Protein: CASSLSQALNTGELFF.

The chain uses TRBV18 and TRBJ2-5, with a tentative D call TRBD2 (7 bases). With 1 base removed from V and 2 bases from J, the gap between germline ends came to 11 bases. Germline CDR1 is KGHSH and CDR2 is LQKENI. The CDR3 consists of 15 residues. The CDR3 DNA reads TGTGCCAGCTCACCACAGGGGGGGCTACAAGAGACCCAGTACTTC. Translation gives CASSPQGGLQETQYF.

The chain combines TRBV6-6 with TRBJ1-4; D not certain. CDR3 length: 14 residues. Germline assignment: CDR1 MNHNY and CDR2 SVGAGI (reference sequence). V gave up 5 bases and J gave up 1 base, with 8 bases separating them. CDR3: CASSARGTNEKLFF. CDR3 DNA sequence: TGTGCCAGCAGTGCACGCGGAACTAATGAAAAACTGTTTTTT.

J is TRBJ1-1 and V is TRBV27; TRBD1 aligns across 7 bases. Germline CDR1 reads MNHEY; CDR2 reads SMNVEV (reference sequence). J was trimmed by 0 bases and V by 6 bases; bases with no gene match: 7. This CDR3 has 15 amino acids. The CDR3 DNA is TGTGCCAGCAGAAGTGACAGGGTAATGAACACTGAAGCTTTCTTT. As protein: CASRSDRVMNTEAFF.

The V call is TRBV5-1, the J call TRBJ2-1; 10 positions agree with TRBD1. Trimming removed 4 bases from V and 10 bases from J; junction bases left unmatched: 2. In germline, CDR1 is SGHRS, CDR2 YFSETQ. The CDR3 is 12 residues long. CDR3 DNA: TGCGCCAGCAGCGGACAGGGGGACGAGCAGTTCTTC. Translation: CASSGQGDEQFF. The whole variable domain, remainder taken from reference TRBV5-1 and TRBJ2-1, is KAGVTQTPRYLIKTRGQQVTLSCSPISGHRSVSWYQQTPGQGLQFLFEYFSETQRNKGNFPGRFSGRQFSNSRSEMNVSTLELGDSALYLCASSGQGDEQFFGPGTRLTVL.

J is TRBJ2-1 and V is TRBV27, with D uncertain. Germline CDR1 MNHEY, CDR2 SMNVEV (reference sequence). CDR3 length: 15 amino acids. V lost 8 bases and J 8 bases, leaving 22 bases between the germline ends. The CDR3 region has the DNA TGTGCCAGCCGAGATACGGCTAGTCTAGGCTATGAGCAGTTCTTC. Protein product: CASRDTASLGYEQFF.